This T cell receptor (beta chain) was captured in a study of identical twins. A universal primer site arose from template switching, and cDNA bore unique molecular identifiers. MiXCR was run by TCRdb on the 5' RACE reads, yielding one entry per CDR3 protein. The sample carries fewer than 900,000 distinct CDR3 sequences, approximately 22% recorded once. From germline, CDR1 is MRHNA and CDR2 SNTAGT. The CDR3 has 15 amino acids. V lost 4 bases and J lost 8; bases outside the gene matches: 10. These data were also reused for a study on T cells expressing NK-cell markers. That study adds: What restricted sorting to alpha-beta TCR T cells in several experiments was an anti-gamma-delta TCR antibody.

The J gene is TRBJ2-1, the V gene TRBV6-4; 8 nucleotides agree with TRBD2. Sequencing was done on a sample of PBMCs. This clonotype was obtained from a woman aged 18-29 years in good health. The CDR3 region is CASSATGGRFHEQFF. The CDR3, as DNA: TGTGCCAGCAGTGCGACGGGGGGGCGTTTCCATGAGCAGTTCTTC.